Listed below are T cell receptor beta chains from one sample, sequenced in a study of T cells in Graves' hyperthyroidism and ophthalmopathy. MiXCR, applied by TCRdb to the multiplex PCR reads, yields one record per CDR3 protein. Of roughly 560,000 distinct CDR3 sequences listed, roughly 15% are singletons. The specimen sequenced was blood. The receptor set was obtained from a woman aged 40-49 years with Graves' ophthalmopathy. The CDR3 runs from the conserved cysteine through the conserved F or W. The order of the fields is V gene, clone size, J gene, D gene, CDR3 protein, CDR3 DNA. D genes are given only for firm matches. Some rows have no size entry. The others give once, few or many, or a class for an expanded clone.

v_call: TRBV28
clone_size: many
j_call: TRBJ1-5
d_call: NA
cdr3_aa: CASSLMGHQPQHF
cdr3_nt: TGTGCCAGCAGTTTAATGGGGCATCAGCCCCAGCATTTT

v_call: TRBV20-1
clone_size: many
j_call: TRBJ1-1
d_call: NA
cdr3_aa: CSAPDGQLNTEAFF
cdr3_nt: TGCAGTGCGCCCGACGGACAGTTGAACACTGAAGCTTTCTTT

v_call: TRBV9
clone_size: NA
j_call: TRBJ2-7
d_call: NA
cdr3_aa: CASSPTGVADAYEQYF
cdr3_nt: TGTGCCAGCAGCCCCACCGGGGTAGCGGATGCCTACGAGCAGTACTTC

v_call: TRBV15
clone_size: few
j_call: TRBJ2-5
d_call: TRBD2
cdr3_aa: CATSRTSGSRETQYF
cdr3_nt: TGTGCCACCAGCCGGACTAGCGGGAGTAGAGAGACCCAGTACTTC

v_call: TRBV7-9
clone_size: NA
j_call: TRBJ2-7
d_call: NA
cdr3_aa: CASSFEQHIWKQYF
cdr3_nt: TGTGCCAGCAGCTTTGAACAGCACATCTGGAAGCAGTACTTC

v_call: TRBV15
clone_size: many
j_call: TRBJ2-6
d_call: NA
cdr3_aa: CATSRDLAPTSGANVLTF
cdr3_nt: TGTGCCACCAGCAGAGATTTGGCCCCCACGTCTGGGGCCAACGTCCTGACTTTC

v_call: TRBV7-9
clone_size: many
j_call: TRBJ2-2
d_call: TRBD2
cdr3_aa: CASETSGRTGELFF
cdr3_nt: TGTGCCAGCGAAACTAGCGGGCGCACCGGGGAGCTGTTTTTT

v_call: TRBV29-1
clone_size: many
j_call: TRBJ2-5
d_call: NA
cdr3_aa: CSVRQGSYQETQYF
cdr3_nt: TGCAGCGTTAGGCAGGGCTCCTACCAAGAGACCCAGTACTTC

v_call: TRBV28
clone_size: NA
j_call: TRBJ2-2
d_call: NA
cdr3_aa: CASRGGAGQRDTGELFF
cdr3_nt: TGTGCCAGCAGGGGGGGAGCGGGACAAAGGGACACCGGGGAGCTGTTTTTT

v_call: TRBV12-3/TRBV12-4
clone_size: NA
j_call: TRBJ2-5
d_call: TRBD2
cdr3_aa: CASSPGTSGRAETQYF
cdr3_nt: TGTGCCAGCAGTCCGGGGACTAGCGGGAGAGCAGAGACCCAGTACTTC

v_call: TRBV12-3/TRBV12-4
clone_size: many
j_call: TRBJ1-5
d_call: NA
cdr3_aa: CASSLVSTASNQPQHF
cdr3_nt: TGTGCCAGCAGTTTAGTATCAACGGCTAGCAATCAGCCCCAGCATTTT

v_call: TRBV10-2
clone_size: few
j_call: TRBJ2-6
d_call: NA
cdr3_aa: CASSERGYYSGANVLTF
cdr3_nt: TGCGCCAGCAGTGAGCGCGGCTATTACTCTGGGGCCAACGTCCTGACTTTC

v_call: TRBV7-9
clone_size: NA
j_call: TRBJ2-7
d_call: TRBD1
cdr3_aa: CASSLESGTAYEQYF
cdr3_nt: TGTGCCAGCAGCTTGGAGTCCGGGACAGCCTACGAGCAGTACTTC

v_call: TRBV7-8
clone_size: many
j_call: TRBJ2-7
d_call: NA
cdr3_aa: CASSLGGRGYYEQYF
cdr3_nt: TGTGCCAGCAGCTTAGGGGGACGGGGATACTACGAGCAGTACTTC

v_call: TRBV28
clone_size: many
j_call: TRBJ2-7
d_call: NA
cdr3_aa: CASRTNSYEQYF
cdr3_nt: TGTGCCAGCAGGACAAACAGCTACGAGCAGTACTTC

v_call: TRBV27
clone_size: many
j_call: TRBJ2-7
d_call: TRBD1
cdr3_aa: CASRKDRTISYEQYF
cdr3_nt: TGTGCCAGCAGAAAGGACAGGACAATCTCCTACGAGCAGTACTTC

v_call: TRBV19
clone_size: few
j_call: TRBJ1-5
d_call: TRBD1
cdr3_aa: CASRYLGQSHQPQHF
cdr3_nt: TGTGCCAGCCGATATTTGGGACAGTCCCATCAGCCCCAGCATTTT

v_call: TRBV30
clone_size: few
j_call: TRBJ2-2
d_call: NA
cdr3_aa: CAWSVGNTGELFF
cdr3_nt: TGTGCCTGGAGTGTTGGTAACACCGGGGAGCTGTTTTTT

v_call: TRBV12-3/TRBV12-4
clone_size: many
j_call: TRBJ2-2
d_call: TRBD1
cdr3_aa: CASCRDRPNTGELFF
cdr3_nt: TGTGCCAGCTGCAGGGACAGACCGAACACCGGGGAGCTGTTTTTT

v_call: TRBV28
clone_size: many
j_call: TRBJ2-7
d_call: TRBD2
cdr3_aa: CASWGGGEQYF
cdr3_nt: TGTGCCAGCTGGGGGGGAGGAGAGCAGTACTTC

v_call: TRBV12-3/TRBV12-4
clone_size: many
j_call: TRBJ2-7
d_call: NA
cdr3_aa: CASGRMGQGQYF
cdr3_nt: TGTGCCAGCGGGAGGATGGGGCAAGGGCAGTACTTC

v_call: TRBV10-2
clone_size: NA
j_call: TRBJ1-1
d_call: NA
cdr3_aa: CASSESTRGTKAFF
cdr3_nt: TGCGCCAGCAGTGAGTCGACTCGGGGGACTAAAGCTTTCTTT

v_call: TRBV28
clone_size: NA
j_call: TRBJ2-4
d_call: TRBD2
cdr3_aa: CASSTSGSDIQYF
cdr3_nt: TGTGCCAGCAGTACTAGCGGGAGTGACATTCAGTACTTC

v_call: TRBV7-8
clone_size: many
j_call: TRBJ1-3
d_call: NA
cdr3_aa: CASSLATGSGNTIYF
cdr3_nt: TGTGCCAGCAGCTTAGCTACCGGCTCTGGAAACACCATATATTTT

v_call: TRBV6-2/TRBV6-3
clone_size: few
j_call: TRBJ2-3
d_call: NA
cdr3_aa: CASTGDRRDQHTDTQYF
cdr3_nt: TGTGCCAGCACGGGGGACCGCCGGGACCAGCACACAGATACGCAGTATTTT

v_call: TRBV30
clone_size: many
j_call: TRBJ1-3
d_call: TRBD1
cdr3_aa: CAWSIRGSGNTIYF
cdr3_nt: TGTGCCTGGAGCATCAGGGGGTCTGGAAACACCATATATTTT

v_call: TRBV7-3
clone_size: many
j_call: TRBJ2-7
d_call: TRBD1
cdr3_aa: CASSPGQGLTYEQYF
cdr3_nt: TGTGCCAGCAGTCCAGGACAGGGGCTAACCTACGAGCAGTACTTC

v_call: TRBV6-2/TRBV6-3
clone_size: many
j_call: TRBJ2-2
d_call: TRBD2
cdr3_aa: CASTTRAGVSAGELFF
cdr3_nt: TGTGCCAGCACCACAAGGGCGGGAGTCAGTGCCGGGGAGCTGTTTTTT

v_call: TRBV27
clone_size: many
j_call: TRBJ1-5
d_call: NA
cdr3_aa: CASSFGPNQPQHF
cdr3_nt: TGTGCCAGCAGTTTCGGACCTAATCAGCCCCAGCATTTT

v_call: TRBV6-5
clone_size: many
j_call: TRBJ1-2
d_call: TRBD1
cdr3_aa: CASSSQGVINYGYTF
cdr3_nt: TGTGCCAGCAGTTCCCAGGGGGTGATCAACTATGGCTACACCTTC

v_call: TRBV20-1
clone_size: many
j_call: TRBJ2-7
d_call: TRBD1
cdr3_aa: CSATKPGTGYEQYF
cdr3_nt: TGCAGTGCTACGAAACCCGGGACAGGCTACGAGCAGTACTTC

v_call: TRBV15
clone_size: NA
j_call: TRBJ1-1
d_call: NA
cdr3_aa: CATSGEVTEAFF
cdr3_nt: TGTGCCACCAGCGGGGAGGTAACTGAAGCTTTCTTT

v_call: TRBV19
clone_size: few
j_call: TRBJ1-5
d_call: NA
cdr3_aa: CASSISDGYQPQHF
cdr3_nt: TGTGCCAGTAGTATTTCGGACGGGTATCAGCCCCAGCATTTT

v_call: TRBV6-2/TRBV6-3
clone_size: many
j_call: TRBJ2-5
d_call: TRBD1
cdr3_aa: CASRGTGRQETQYF
cdr3_nt: TGTGCCAGCAGGGGGACAGGAAGACAAGAGACCCAGTACTTC

v_call: TRBV11-2
clone_size: many
j_call: TRBJ2-6
d_call: NA
cdr3_aa: CASSQDSYSGANVLTF
cdr3_nt: TGTGCCAGCAGCCAGGACAGCTACTCTGGGGCCAACGTCCTGACTTTC

v_call: TRBV27
clone_size: few
j_call: TRBJ2-4
d_call: NA
cdr3_aa: CASSLGHPAKNIQYF
cdr3_nt: TGTGCCAGCAGTTTAGGCCACCCAGCCAAAAACATTCAGTACTTC

v_call: TRBV12-3/TRBV12-4
clone_size: many
j_call: TRBJ2-7
d_call: NA
cdr3_aa: CASTNRGSYEQYF
cdr3_nt: TGTGCCAGCACCAATCGGGGGTCCTACGAGCAGTACTTC

v_call: TRBV6-5
clone_size: many
j_call: TRBJ2-5
d_call: TRBD2
cdr3_aa: CASSPGLVGSRTQYF
cdr3_nt: TGTGCCAGCAGTCCCGGACTAGTCGGGTCGCGGACCCAGTACTTC

v_call: TRBV12-3/TRBV12-4
clone_size: many
j_call: TRBJ1-2
d_call: TRBD1
cdr3_aa: CASSPGTGGTLYGYTF
cdr3_nt: TGTGCCAGCAGCCCCGGGACAGGGGGCACCCTCTATGGCTACACCTTC

v_call: TRBV27
clone_size: many
j_call: TRBJ2-7
d_call: TRBD1
cdr3_aa: CASSSGQGALYEQYF
cdr3_nt: TGTGCCAGCAGTTCCGGACAGGGGGCGCTATACGAGCAGTACTTC